This record concerns one T cell receptor beta chain sequence. Its antigen is undetermined. The junction departs from germline at one end; a sequencing error may be responsible. The sample originates from a study of monozygotic twins with cystic fibrosis. The CDR3 runs 13 residues. CDR1 and CDR2 (germline): SEHNR, FQNEAQ (reference sequence). Study-level results: Age, concordance and disease severity did not associate with shared CDR3 numbers.

Produced via immunoSEQ multiplex PCR; TCRdb's table is partial and in-frame only. The sample shows 4,000 to 5,500 clones, 95% to 97% of them seen only once. Sequencing input: blood. This sequence originates from a boy aged 2 to 10 with cystic fibrosis. This chain links TRBV7-9 with TRBJ1-1; D not certain. CDR3 nucleotide sequence: TGTGCCAGCAGCCCGGTACCGAACACTGAAGTTTTCTTT. Amino acid sequence: CASSPVPNTEVFF.